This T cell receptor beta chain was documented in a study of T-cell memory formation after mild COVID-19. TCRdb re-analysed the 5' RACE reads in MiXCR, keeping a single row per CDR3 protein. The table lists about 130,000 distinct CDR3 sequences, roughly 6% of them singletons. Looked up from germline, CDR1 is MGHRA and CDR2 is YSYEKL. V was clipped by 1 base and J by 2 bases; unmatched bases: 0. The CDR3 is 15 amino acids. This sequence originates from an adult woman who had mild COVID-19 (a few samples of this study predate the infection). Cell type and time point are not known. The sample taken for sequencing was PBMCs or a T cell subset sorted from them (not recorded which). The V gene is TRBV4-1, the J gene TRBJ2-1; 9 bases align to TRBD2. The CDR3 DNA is TGCGCCAGCAGCCAAGTAGCGGGGGCCTACAATGAGCAGTTCTTC. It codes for CASSQVAGAYNEQFF.